These T cell receptor beta chains were read from a single sample in a study of blood T cell repertoires in COVID-19. Libraries were prepared by immunoSEQ multiplex PCR; TCRdb keeps only in-frame clonotypes and omits some of them. Of 400,000 or so clones in the sample, 70% to 90% were seen once. The sequenced material came from peripheral blood. Receptor source: a man between 18 and 29 years old with COVID-19, enrolled during active disease. The CDR3 runs from the conserved cysteine through the conserved F or W. The listing skips clone size in some rows; elsewhere it reads once, few, many or a size class.

TRBV10-3	TRBJ2-1	once	CAISRDSSYNEQFF
TRBV24-1	TRBJ2-3	NA	CATSATPGQGGTDTQYF
TRBV6-5	TRBJ2-5	NA	CASSLYETQYF
TRBV6-5	TRBJ2-1	NA	CASRLAKSSYNEQFF
TRBV30	TRBJ2-1	NA	CAWSVGSGGPGFF
TRBV19	TRBJ1-5	NA	CASGMLQAYNQPQHF
TRBV27	TRBJ2-3	NA	CASSSGGGTDTQYF
TRBV19	TRBJ1-1	NA	CASSAPPGTLNTEAFF
TRBV6-5	TRBJ2-2	NA	CASSYRASGSTGELFF
TRBV2	TRBJ2-1	NA	CASSEALAGGPHEQFF
TRBV7-9	TRBJ1-6	NA	CASSFTGGDSPLHF
TRBV27	TRBJ1-2	NA	CASRPVGGDGYTF
TRBV27	TRBJ2-1	NA	CASSLSPTSGSVVFF
TRBV27	TRBJ1-5	NA	CASRPSTGGGSQPQHF
TRBV7-9	TRBJ1-1	NA	CASSSRQGGPEAFF
TRBV6-6	TRBJ1-1	NA	CASSYDAGMGTEAFF
TRBV30	TRBJ2-7	NA	CAWRRDRGSYEQYF
TRBV14	TRBJ2-1	NA	CASSQWDRGRGEQFF
TRBV5-4	TRBJ2-1	NA	CASSLDRRNEQFF
TRBV11-2	TRBJ2-3	NA	CASSFEGVTDTQYF
TRBV12-5	TRBJ2-3	NA	CASGKGGTDTQYF
TRBV19	TRBJ1-6	NA	CASSTGQGGNSPLHF
TRBV28	TRBJ2-1	NA	CASTLGTSGANNNEQFF
TRBV7-6	TRBJ2-6	NA	CASSLAPVSRISGDSGANVLTF
TRBV15	TRBJ1-1	NA	CATSRGRQGPLSNTEAFF
TRBV5-1	TRBJ1-1	NA	CASSPQGGTGEAFF
TRBV4-2	TRBJ1-1	NA	CASSQDEGSNTEAFF
TRBV4-1	TRBJ2-7	NA	CASSQTWTGREQYF
TRBV29-1	TRBJ1-1	NA	CSVEVPGQNTEAFF